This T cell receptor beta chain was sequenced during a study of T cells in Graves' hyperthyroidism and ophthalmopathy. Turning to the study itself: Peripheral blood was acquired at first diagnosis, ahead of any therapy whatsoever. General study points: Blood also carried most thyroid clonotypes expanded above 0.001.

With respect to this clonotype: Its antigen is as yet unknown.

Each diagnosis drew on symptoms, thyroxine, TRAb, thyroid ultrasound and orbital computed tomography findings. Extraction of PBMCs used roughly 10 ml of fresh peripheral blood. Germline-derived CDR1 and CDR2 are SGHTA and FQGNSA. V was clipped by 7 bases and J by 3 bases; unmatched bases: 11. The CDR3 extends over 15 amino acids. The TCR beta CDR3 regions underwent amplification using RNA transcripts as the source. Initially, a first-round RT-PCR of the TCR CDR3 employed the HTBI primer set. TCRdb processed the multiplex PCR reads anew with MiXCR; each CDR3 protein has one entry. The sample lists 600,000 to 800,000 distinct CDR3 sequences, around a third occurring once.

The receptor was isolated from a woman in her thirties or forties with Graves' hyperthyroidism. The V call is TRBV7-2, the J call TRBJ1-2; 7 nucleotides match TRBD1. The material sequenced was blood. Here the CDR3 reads CASTTSTGTDYGYTF. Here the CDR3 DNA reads TGTGCCAGCACCACCTCCACCGGGACAGACTATGGCTACACCTTC.